A selection of T cell receptor beta chains follows, all from one sample in a study of cytomegalovirus exposure and HLA in healthy donors. Produced via immunoSEQ multiplex PCR; TCRdb's table is partial and in-frame only. The top ten clones hold around 9.1% of a sample with approximately 140,000 clones, roughly four fifths of them seen once. Source material: PBMCs. The origin of the receptors is a woman between 50 and 59 years old in good health and CMV-seropositive. CDR3s include the opening cysteine and the closing phenylalanine or tryptophan. The D gene is left open where the match is weak. Part of the rows lack a size; the others show once, few, many or a class for expanded clones.

>TRBV6-6|TRBJ2-5|once|.
TGTGCCAGCACCGACCGGGGTGGCCAAGAGACCCAGTACTTC
CASTDRGGQETQYF
>TRBV4-3|TRBJ2-2|few|.
TGCGCCAGCAGCCAAGATCGCGGGGCGAACACCGGGGAGCTGTTTTTT
CASSQDRGANTGELFF
>TRBV9|TRBJ1-1|.|.
TGTGCCAGCAGCCCCCAATTAGGGGAAGCGACCACTGAAGCTTTCTTT
CASSPQLGEATTEAFF
>TRBV7-2|TRBJ1-2|.|.
TGTGCCAGCAGCGACTCGTGGGGCTACACCTTC
CASSDSWGYTF
>TRBV7-2|TRBJ2-7|.|.
TGTGCCAGCAGCTTAGGAGGCCGAACCTACGAGCAGTACTTC
CASSLGGRTYEQYF
>TRBV5-1|TRBJ2-3|.|.
TGCGCCAGCAGCCCTAGCACAGATACGCAGTATTTT
CASSPSTDTQYF
>TRBV18|TRBJ2-6|.|TRBD2
TGTGCCAGCTCACCGCTTCTACCGACTAGCGGCTCTGGGGCCAACGTCCTGACTTTC
CASSPLLPTSGSGANVLTF
>TRBV5-4|TRBJ1-5|.|.
TGTGCCAGCAGCTTGTCACCGCGTAACAATCAGCCCCAGCATTTT
CASSLSPRNNQPQHF
>TRBV5-8|TRBJ2-5|.|TRBD1
TGTGCCAGCAGCTTGGGCGGGACAGGGACACAAGAGACCCAGTACTTC
CASSLGGTGTQETQYF
>TRBV6-1|TRBJ2-7|.|.
TGTGCCAGCACAGCGATCAACGAGCAGTACTTC
CASTAINEQYF
>TRBV7-9|TRBJ1-2|.|TRBD1
TGTGCCAGCAGCACCCGGGACAGGGGTGTTTATGGCTACACCTTC
CASSTRDRGVYGYTF
>TRBV30|TRBJ2-5|.|TRBD1
TGTGCCTGGAGCAAAGGGACAGGGGGAATCGAGACCCAGTACTTC
CAWSKGTGGIETQYF
>TRBV7-3|TRBJ2-3|.|TRBD2
TGTGCCAGCAGCTTAAGCGGGGGGGCTGGTTTCGATACGCAGTATTTT
CASSLSGGAGFDTQYF
>TRBV28|TRBJ2-3|.|.
TGTGCCAGCAGTTTGGGGGGGGCCACCACAGATACGCAGTATTTT
CASSLGGATTDTQYF
>TRBV5-1|TRBJ2-7|.|TRBD1
TGCGCCAGCAGCCGGAGTACATCGGGACAGGGAGCTGCCGAGCAGTACTTC
CASSRSTSGQGAAEQYF
>TRBV6-5|TRBJ2-3|.|.
TGTGCCAGCAGCCCTCGCGGGACAGATACGCAGTATTTT
CASSPRGTDTQYF
>TRBV18|TRBJ2-7|once|TRBD1
TGTGCCAGCTCACCACCTTCCGGGACAGAGAACTTC
CASSPPSGTENF
>TRBV28|TRBJ1-2|.|.
TGTGCCAGCAGTTTGTCACACCTCAGCTATGGCTACACCTTC
CASSLSHLSYGYTF
>TRBV19|TRBJ2-7|.|.
TGTGCCAGCACCAACCAGGGTACAAGGCACGAGCAGTACTTC
CASTNQGTRHEQYF
>TRBV28|TRBJ2-5|.|.
TGTGCCAGCAGTTTCCCAGACACAAGCGGGGAGACCCAGTACTTC
CASSFPDTSGETQYF
>TRBV30|TRBJ1-3|few|.
TGTGCCTGGACTATCACAGGTCCTTACTCTGGAAACACCATATATTTT
CAWTITGPYSGNTIYF
>TRBV6-5|TRBJ2-4|.|TRBD1
TGTGCCAGCAGTCCGGGACAGACCTTCAAAAACAGTCAGTACTTC
CASSPGQTFKNSQYF
>TRBV6-1|TRBJ1-5|once|TRBD1
TGTGCCAGGCTTGACAGGGGAGGGGGCAATCAGCCCCAGCATTTT
CARLDRGGGNQPQHF
>TRBV7-9|TRBJ2-1|.|TRBD2
TGTGCCAGCAGCCCCCGACCGGGGGGTAATGAGCAGTTCTTC
CASSPRPGGNEQFF
>TRBV15|TRBJ1-4|.|.
TGTGCCACCAGCGTAGACAGCTATAGTGAAAAACTGTTTTTT
CATSVDSYSEKLFF
>TRBV29-1|TRBJ2-1|.|TRBD2
TGCAGCGTTGACGGGCTAGCGGGGGGGGACAATGAGCAGTTCTTC
CSVDGLAGGDNEQFF